This T cell receptor (beta chain) was recovered during a study of T cell repertoires in aging, cancer and after chemotherapy. General observations from the study: Untreated cancer patients had significantly lower blood TCR diversity than age-matched healthy donors.

TCR beta rearrangements were amplified from peripheral blood genomic DNA. As concerns this clonotype: The antigen remains undetermined.

Multiplex touch-down PCR with TRB-A/B primers amplified rearranged V-D-J TRB sequences. TCRdb re-derived calls from the multiplex PCR reads in MiXCR, one entry per CDR3 protein. The sample has 1,500 to 2,000 distinct CDR3 sequences, 15% to 20% seen once. Trimming stripped 5 bases from V and 7 bases from J, with 24 bases between. Germline loops: CDR1 LGHNA, CDR2 YNFKEQ. The CDR3 is 17 amino acids. This TCR was recovered from a human donor with a solid tumor. The chain couples TRBV4-2 to TRBJ2-1, with a weak D call TRBD2 (6 bases). The sample consisted of blood. The CDR3 protein is CASSFVGGRSSKNEQFF. The CDR3 region has the DNA TGTGCCAGCAGCTTTGTCGGGGGTCGGTCTTCCAAAAATGAGCAGTTCTTC.